One sample yielded the 21 T cell receptor beta chains listed below, sequenced in a study of neurological immune-mediated disorders (dated by TCRdb to between 2018 and 2021). The method behind the library was 5' RACE. TCRdb names Illumina HiSeq 2500 as the instrument used. TCRdb itself trimmed the public reads at Q25 with fastp, ran MiXCR and retained productive beta chains. When rows share a CDR3 protein, they turn into one entry using the most common DNA and genes. This sample gives some 46,000 distinct CDR3 sequences in total; around 4.3% of them show up just once. 5.5% to 6% of the sample lies in the top ten. The sequenced material came from PBMCs. The receptors stem from a woman aged 55-69 years with multiple sclerosis.

This clonotype was seen a few times. This chain connects TRBV5-1 to TRBJ1-2; TRBD1 matches 10 bases. CDR3 length: 16 amino acids. CDR1 is SGHRS, CDR2 YFSETQ, per germline. V dropped 4 bases and J dropped 3; count of bases not matched to a gene: 9. The CDR3 sequence is CASSKGQGPTYYGYTF. The CDR3 nucleotides read TGCGCCAGCAGCAAGGGACAGGGGCCCACTTACTATGGCTACACCTTC.

Only a few counts were recorded for this clonotype. The chain recombines TRBV5-1 with TRBJ1-2; D is unclear. V was shortened by 3 bases and J by 2 bases, with 17 bases between the two germline ends. The germline gives CDR1 SGHRS, CDR2 YFSETQ. This CDR3 region has 16 residues. The DNA for the CDR3 is TGCGCCAGCAGCTCCTTTAACGGAGGGTCCAACTATGGCTACACCTTC. It encodes CASSSFNGGSNYGYTF.

V and J are TRBV18 and TRBJ1-3, with D maybe TRBD1 (5 bases). Germline loops: CDR1 KGHSH, CDR2 LQKENI. The length of the CDR3 is 15 residues. Trimming pared 3 bases from V and 2 bases from J, leaving 11 bases between. CDR3 DNA sequence: TGTGCCAGCTCACCCCAGACAGACACTGGAAACACCATATATTTT. Translated: CASSPQTDTGNTIYF.

This clonotype was found a few times. This may be a read error: a much more frequent sequence differs by one nucleotide. V gene TRBV10-3 combines with J gene TRBJ2-7; D possibly corresponds to TRBD1 (6 bases). Germline loops: CDR1 ENHRY, CDR2 SYGVKD. The CDR3 length is 16 residues. V lost 6 bases to trimming and J lost 7 bases, with 25 bases between them. Here the CDR3 DNA reads TGTGCCATCAGGGAAAGCAGGGGAATCGGTACGAGGGAGCAGTACTTC. It specifies CAIRESRGIGTREQYF.

In this sample, this clonotype turned up many times. The chain uses TRBV5-1 and TRBJ2-2; D possibly corresponds to TRBD1 (5 bases). V dropped 2 bases and J dropped 8 bases, with 16 bases sitting between them. Germline loops: CDR1 SGHRS, CDR2 YFSETQ. The CDR3 spans 15 residues. DNA of the CDR3: TGCGCCAGCAGCTTTGGTCCGACACAGGCGGGGGAGCTGTTTTTT. Protein product: CASSFGPTQAGELFF.

The gene calls are TRBV12-3 or TRBV12-4 and TRBJ2-3; 8 bases map to TRBD2. The CDR3 loop spans 14 amino acids. Germline trimming cut 10 bases from V and 0 bases from J; bases unmatched to any gene: 6. The CDR3 loop reads CATRLASSTDTQYF. The CDR3 DNA reads as TGTGCCACCCGACTAGCGTCTAGCACAGATACGCAGTATTTT.

CDR3 protein: CASRPGHSNEKLFF. In DNA, the CDR3 is TGTGCCAGCAGACCGGGGCATTCTAATGAAAAACTGTTTTTT. The rearrangement joins TRBV6-1 to TRBJ1-4; weak D call: TRBD1 (5 bases). Germline V gene lookup returns CDR1 MNHNS and CDR2 SASEGT. Trimming removed 6 bases at V and 3 bases at J, with 11 bases between. This CDR3 is 14 amino acids long.

The CDR3 region is CASSSGIAPGTDTQYF. As DNA, the CDR3 is TGTGCCAGCAGCTCCGGGATCGCTCCTGGCACAGATACGCAGTATTTT. This sequence joins TRBV7-2 and TRBJ2-3; weak D call: TRBD2 (5 bases). Germline-derived CDR1 and CDR2 are SGHTA and FQGNSA. This CDR3 is built from 16 residues. Trimming took off 4 bases at V and 1 base at J, with 15 bases between the two ends. The whole variable domain, remainder taken from reference TRBV7-2 and TRBJ2-3, is GAGVSQSPSNKVTEKGKDVELRCDPISGHTALYWYRQSLGQGLEFLIYFQGNSAPDKSGLPSDRFSAERTGGSVSTLTIQRTQQEDSAVYLCASSSGIAPGTDTQYFGPGTRLTVL.

V gene TRBV6-5 combines with J gene TRBJ2-3, with unresolved D. The CDR3 totals 14 residues. In germline, CDR1 is MNHEY, CDR2 SVGAGI. V lost 4 bases, J lost 6 bases, and 14 bases lay in between. The CDR3: CASSLSSRWDTQYF. The CDR3 DNA is TGTGCCAGCAGTTTATCCAGTCGGTGGGATACGCAGTATTTT.

This clonotype was seen a handful of times. V is TRBV7-2 and J is TRBJ1-4, with 7 bases lining up with TRBD1. Germline V gene sequence: CDR1 SGHTA, CDR2 FQGNSA. V lost 1 base and J lost 8; bases outside the gene matches: 13. This CDR3 is built from 17 residues. In DNA form, the CDR3 reads TGTGCCAGCAGCTTAGGGTTCCAGGGGGTCTTTCGGGAAAAACTGTTTTTT. It translates to CASSLGFQGVFREKLFF. The variable domain in full, with the rest retrieved from reference TRBV7-2 and TRBJ1-4, is GAGVSQSPSNKVTEKGKDVELRCDPISGHTALYWYRQSLGQGLEFLIYFQGNSAPDKSGLPSDRFSAERTGGSVSTLTIQRTQQEDSAVYLCASSLGFQGVFREKLFFGSGTQLSVL.

This clonotype was picked up a small number of times. The chain joins TRBV7-2 to TRBJ2-5; D possibly matches TRBD1 or TRBD2 (5 bases each). V was trimmed by 6 bases and J by 4 bases, leaving 15 bases between them. The germline V gene has CDR1 SGHTA and CDR2 FQGNSA. The CDR3 is made up of 14 amino acids. The CDR3 DNA sequence: TGTGCCAGCAGTTTTCCTGGGACCGGAGAGACCCAGTACTTC. Translated: CASSFPGTGETQYF.

Only a few counts were recorded for this clonotype. The chain links TRBV20-1 to TRBJ2-7, with D maybe TRBD1 (6 bases). From germline, CDR1 is DFQATT and CDR2 SNEGSKA (reference sequence). Between the trimmed V and J ends, which lost 6 bases and 5 bases, there was a span of 17 bases. CDR3 length equals 13 residues. CDR3 sequence reads: CSATIDRHNEQYF. In nucleotides, the CDR3 is TGCAGTGCGACCATAGACAGGCATAACGAGCAGTACTTC.

This clonotype was picked up many times. The V call is TRBV18, the J call TRBJ1-1; perhaps TRBD1 as D (6 bases). Per germline, CDR1 KGHSH and CDR2 LQKENI. The CDR3 consists of 16 residues. Trimming left V 6 bases short and J 3 bases short, with 20 bases between. CDR3 sequence: CASSPVIDRSDTEAFF. The CDR3, as DNA: TGTGCCAGCTCCCCCGTCATCGACAGGTCTGACACTGAAGCTTTCTTT.

The rearrangement joins TRBV5-1 to TRBJ1-5, with 7 bases fitting TRBD1. Trimming cost V 4 bases and J 5 bases; bases outside gene matches: 3. The CDR3 length is 13 residues. In germline, CDR1 is SGHRS, CDR2 YFSETQ. CDR3 sequence reads: CASSPQGDQPQHF. CDR3 nucleotides: TGCGCCAGCAGCCCCCAGGGGGATCAGCCCCAGCATTTT.

In this sample, this clonotype turned up a few times. This chain connects TRBV20-1 to TRBJ2-1, with 11 bases fitting TRBD2. The junction had 4 bases not matched to a gene; V was cut back by 0 bases and J by 9 bases. The CDR3 is made up of 14 amino acids. In germline, CDR1 is DFQATT, CDR2 SNEGSKA (reference sequence). In DNA, the CDR3 is TGCAGTGCTAGAGATCGGCTAGCGGGAGGTGAGCAGTTCTTC. Its translation is CSARDRLAGGEQFF.

This clonotype came up many times. The chain carries TRBV6-1 and TRBJ2-2; D unresolved. Trimming left V 7 bases short and J 1 base short, with 10 bases between. This CDR3 spans 14 amino acids. From germline, CDR1 is MNHNS and CDR2 SASEGT. The CDR3 coding sequence is TGTGCCAGCAATCACCCAGGGAACACCGGGGAGCTGTTTTTT. It translates to CASNHPGNTGELFF.

CDR3 region: CASSQPSGGTYEQYF. In DNA form, the CDR3 reads TGTGCCAGCAGCCAACCTAGCGGGGGGACCTACGAGCAGTACTTC. The rearrangement uses TRBV7-2 and TRBJ2-7, with TRBD2 identical over 11 bases. CDR1 is SGHTA and CDR2 is FQGNSA in the germline V gene. The CDR3 length is 15 residues. J gave up 2 bases and V 5 bases, and 5 bases lay outside the gene matches.

By share, this clonotype ranks as medium-sized (0.01 to 0.1%). This chain links TRBV10-3 with TRBJ1-2, with 8 nucleotides matching TRBD1. CDR3 length: 14 residues. Germline V gene data show CDR1 as ENHRY and CDR2 as SYGVKD. Losses at the gene ends were 6 bases for V and 5 bases for J; bases not matched to a gene: 8. CDR3 loop: CAIRDREGIYGYTF. CDR3 DNA: TGTGCCATCAGGGACAGGGAAGGCATATATGGCTACACCTTC.

The rearrangement links TRBV5-1 to TRBJ2-1; 7 bases line up with TRBD1. Germline-derived CDR1 and CDR2 are SGHRS and YFSETQ. Trimming cost V 4 bases and J 5 bases; bases outside gene matches: 6. The CDR3 loop spans 14 amino acids. The DNA for the CDR3 is TGCGCCAGCAGCGCCGCCGGGACAGACAATGAGCAGTTCTTC. Encoded protein: CASSAAGTDNEQFF.

This clonotype was detected only a few times. The gene calls are TRBV7-9 and TRBJ2-1; tentatively, D is TRBD1 (5 bases). CDR3 length: 15 amino acids. Trimming pared 7 bases from V and 4 bases from J, leaving 17 bases between. Germline values: CDR1 SEHNR, CDR2 FQNEAQ (reference sequence). CDR3: CASTPTEAPYNEQFF. CDR3 nucleotides: TGTGCCAGCACCCCGACAGAGGCCCCTTACAATGAGCAGTTCTTC.

This clonotype was picked up many times. The V gene is TRBV7-9, the J gene TRBJ2-2, with a possible D match to TRBD1 (6 bases). Between the trimmed V and J ends, which lost 3 bases and 1 base, there was a span of 15 bases. Germline V gene data show CDR1 as SEHNR and CDR2 as FQNEAQ (reference sequence). This CDR3 contains 17 residues. The CDR3, as DNA: TGTGCCAGCAGCTTCCGCCCGGGACACAGGAACACCGGGGAGCTGTTTTTT. Translation gives CASSFRPGHRNTGELFF.